The TCR beta chain under discussion was sequenced for a study of identical twins. Overall study results and limits: Beta out-of-frame sequences showed weaker excess twin sharing. Whereas memory repertoires showed no such difference, abundant cord blood beta clonotypes carried fewer insertions.

TCRdb re-derived calls from the 5' RACE reads in MiXCR, one entry per CDR3 protein. Of 200,000 to 300,000 distinct CDR3 sequences listed, about an eighth are singletons. Details on this clonotype: Its antigen remains unknown.

The germline gives CDR1 LGHNA, CDR2 YNFKEQ. The V and J ends lost 3 bases and 3 bases respectively, with 12 bases between them. This CDR3 has 15 residues. This sample also appeared in a second study, on yellow fever vaccine responses in identical twins.

The source material was memory (CD45RO+) T cells sorted from blood. The clonotype was recovered from a woman aged 18-30 years in good health. The V gene is TRBV4-2, the J gene TRBJ2-1, with a weak D call TRBD2 (6 bases). CDR3 DNA: TGTGCCAGCAGCCAGGGGACGGGAGACTACAATGAGCAGTTCTTC. Residues: CASSQGTGDYNEQFF.